This entry concerns a single T cell receptor (beta chain). Its antigen remains unknown. CDR3 size: 14 residues. Germline lookup yields CDR1 KGHSH and CDR2 LQKENI. V was pared by 5 bases and J by 0 bases, with 9 bases between. This specimen comes from a study of T cell responses to AZD1222 COVID-19 vaccine. Notes on the study in general: Clonal diversity was possibly underestimated; the donors were predominantly white British and more often female.

Libraries were prepared by immunoSEQ multiplex PCR; TCRdb keeps only in-frame clonotypes and omits some of them. The sample has 70,000 to 95,000 clones; roughly 90% are singletons. The sample was peripheral blood, taken 28 days after the second AZD1222 dose. This rearrangement joins TRBV18 to TRBJ2-3; D unclear. The clonotype was recovered from an adult who received the AZD1222 COVID-19 vaccine. In DNA form, the CDR3 reads TGTGCCAGCTCAAATGCTTCTAGCACAGATACGCAGTATTTT. This sequence encodes CASSNASSTDTQYF. The full variable domain, with the rest looked up from reference TRBV18 and TRBJ2-3, is NAGVMQNPRHLVRRRGQEARLRCSPMKGHSHVYWYRQLPEEGLKFMVYLQKENIIDESGMPKERFSAEFPKEGPSILRIQQVVRGDSAAYFCASSNASSTDTQYFGPGTRLTVL.